In its sample, the clone carrying this T cell receptor (beta chain) was seen many times. Antigen: not known. These data originate in a study of response to subunit inactivated influenza vaccine. Study observations and caveats: The authors proposed limited new T cell recruitment per seasonal influenza vaccination.

Germline CDR1 reads SNHLY; CDR2 reads FYNNEI. V dropped 6 bases and J dropped 4 bases, with 15 bases sitting between them. This CDR3 spans 14 amino acids. TCRdb itself ran the RT-PCR reads through MiXCR, one entry per CDR3 protein. The sample has 150,000 to 200,000 distinct CDR3 sequences, about a tenth seen once; the top ten hold around an eighth. This sample comprised non-naive T cells sorted from PBMCs, obtained roughly 45 days after vaccination. This chain joins TRBV2 and TRBJ1-2, with D perhaps matching TRBD1 (6 bases). The origin of this receptor is a man aged 50 to 60 who received an inactivated influenza vaccine. The CDR3 DNA sequence: TGTGCCAGCAGGCAAAATCAGGGGTCCTATGGCTACACCTTC. As protein: CASRQNQGSYGYTF.